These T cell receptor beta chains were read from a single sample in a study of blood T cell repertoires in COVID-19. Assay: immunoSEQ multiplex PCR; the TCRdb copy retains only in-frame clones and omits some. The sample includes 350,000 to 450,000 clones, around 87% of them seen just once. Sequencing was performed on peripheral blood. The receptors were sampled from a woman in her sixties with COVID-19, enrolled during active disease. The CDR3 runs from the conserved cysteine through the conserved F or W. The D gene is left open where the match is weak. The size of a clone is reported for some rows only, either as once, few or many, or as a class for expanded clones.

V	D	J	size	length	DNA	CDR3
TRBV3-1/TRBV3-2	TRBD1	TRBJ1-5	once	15	TGTGCCAGCAGCCCGGGGACAGGAAGAAATCAGCCCCAGCATTTT	CASSPGTGRNQPQHF
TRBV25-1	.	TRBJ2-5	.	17	TGTGCCAGCAGACCCAAGTATGGTAGCGGCCACCAAGAGACCCAGTACTTC	CASRPKYGSGHQETQYF
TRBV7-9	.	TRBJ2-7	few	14	TGTGCCAGCACCGTGACAGGGGAGGGCTACGAGCAGTACTTC	CASTVTGEGYEQYF
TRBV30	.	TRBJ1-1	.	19	TGTGCCTGGAGTTCCAGGCAGTGGTTGACATACGACGCGGGCACTGAAGCTTTCTTT	CAWSSRQWLTYDAGTEAFF
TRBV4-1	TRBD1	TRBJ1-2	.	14	TGCGCCAGCAGCCGTTCCCGGGACAGGGAAGGCTACACCTTC	CASSRSRDREGYTF
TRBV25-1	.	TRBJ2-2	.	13	TGTGCCAGCGTTAAGGGGCTCACCGGGGAGCTGTTTTTT	CASVKGLTGELFF
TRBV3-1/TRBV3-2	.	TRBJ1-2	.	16	TGTGCCAGCAGCCAAGCAGGGGCCTCCAATAACTATGGCTACACCTTC	CASSQAGASNNYGYTF
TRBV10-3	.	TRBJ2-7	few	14	TGTGCCACCGCGGGGGCGGCCGGACCCTACGAGCAGTACTTC	CATAGAAGPYEQYF
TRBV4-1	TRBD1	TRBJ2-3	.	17	TGCGCCAGCAGCCAAGCGGACAGGGGGTTGAGCACAGATACGCAGTATTTT	CASSQADRGLSTDTQYF
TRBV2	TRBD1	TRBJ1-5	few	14	TGTGCCAGCAGCAGACAGGGGGCAAATCAGCCCCAGCATTTT	CASSRQGANQPQHF
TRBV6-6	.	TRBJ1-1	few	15	TGTGCCAGCAGTTACTCGAAAGGGGTAAACACTGAAGCTTTCTTT	CASSYSKGVNTEAFF
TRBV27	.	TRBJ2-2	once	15	TGTGCCGACGACCGCCGAGGGCCCCATACCGGGGAGCTGTTTTTT	CADDRRGPHTGELFF
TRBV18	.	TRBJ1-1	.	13	TGTGCCAGCTCGCCGGGGGTCAACACTGAAGCTTTCTTT	CASSPGVNTEAFF
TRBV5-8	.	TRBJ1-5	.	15	TGTGCCAGCAAGCTTGAGGACAGACGCAATCAGCCCCAGCATTTT	CASKLEDRRNQPQHF